The source of this T cell receptor beta chain is a study of cytotoxic CD8 clonotypes in ibrutinib-treated CLL. Background on the study: Sequenced samples delivered averages of 200,000 to 300,000 productive templates and around 90,000 productive rearrangements.

In the case of this clone: Its antigen is not identified.

Study-wide points: Clonality correlated strongly with circulating CD8+ T cells and exceeded age-matched healthy donors at baseline. Clonality went up at the time of ibrutinib response, stayed stable in sustained remission, and later dropped back toward its baseline level at progression. With treatment, public clonotypes, which were uncommon, either contracted or remained stable.

The table came from immunoSEQ multiplex PCR; TCRdb's copy has only in-frame clones and leaves some out. Found here are roughly 250,000 clones, roughly 70% of them singletons; the top ten hold about 16%. This TCR derives from a human donor with chronic lymphocytic leukemia. This specimen was PBMCs, taken after 24 months of ibrutinib treatment.

CDR3 region: CASGAGGLEPGYTF. The CDR3 DNA follows: TGTGCCAGCGGGGCAGGAGGGCTGGAGCCTGGCTACACCTTC. The rearrangement joins TRBV28 to TRBJ1-2; possible D gene TRBD1, 5 bases. The germline V gene encodes CDR1 MDHEN and CDR2 SYDVKM. This CDR3 is 14 amino acids long. V lost 8 bases and J 7 bases, leaving 20 bases between the germline ends.